The entry below gives a single T cell receptor (beta chain) sequence along with its context. Its antigen specificity is not known. No quality values exist for individual bases; no much larger clone is one base distant. The source of the sample is a study of T cell repertoires in cytomegalovirus infection (dated 2019 in TCRdb). Describing the broader study: Donor HLA type was relevant to the analysis, as public TCR beta signatures indicated carriage of CMV infection together with the matching HLA type. Beyond this particular receptor, the publication reports: In both this cohort and an independent cohort of over 350 donors, the cumulative frequency of public TCR beta family members distinguished carriers of CMV infection plus the relevant HLA type. The ex vivo response was dominated by HLA-C-restricted CMV-specific TCR beta clonotypes, which also provided the single most frequent clonotype in two of eight donors.

Deletion took 3 bases off V and 4 bases off J, with a span of 9 bases between the germline ends. CDR1 and CDR2 are read off the germline V gene as SGHAT and FQNNGV. The CDR3, from cysteine to phenylalanine, totals 14 residues. The read is trimmed to its CDR3 DNA, 42 bases read in frame from base 1. Instrument used: Illumina HiSeq 1500. TCRdb cleaned the public reads at Q25 with fastp, built clones with MiXCR and kept in-frame beta chains. CDR3 protein duplicates are merged, each entry listing the most common genes and DNA. The sample table holds more than 400,000 distinct CDR3 sequences, of which about 30% were seen once. 13% of the sample is taken by the ten largest.

Input material: PBMCs. The sequence links TRBV11-2 to TRBJ2-2; 6 matching bases give a weak D call of TRBD1. The TCR originated in a human donor in good health (CMV status not recorded). Some clones in this sample may be carry-over from other donors' samples. The DNA is TGTGCCAGCAGCTTTAACAGGGTCACCGGGGAGCTGTTTTTT. It codes for CASSFNRVTGELFF.